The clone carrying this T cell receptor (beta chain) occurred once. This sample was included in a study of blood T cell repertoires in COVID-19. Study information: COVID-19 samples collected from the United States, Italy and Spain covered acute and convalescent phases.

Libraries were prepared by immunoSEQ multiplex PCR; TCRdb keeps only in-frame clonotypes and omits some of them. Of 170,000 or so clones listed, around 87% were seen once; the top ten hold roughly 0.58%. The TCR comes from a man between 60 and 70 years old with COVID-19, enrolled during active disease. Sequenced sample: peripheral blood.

The CDR3 region has the DNA TGCGCCAGCAGCCCAGGACAAGGTGGGCAGGAAAAACTGTTTTTT. This translates into CASSPGQGGQEKLFF. The gene calls are TRBV4-3 and TRBJ1-4, with D perhaps matching TRBD1 (5 bases). Trimming removed 4 bases from V and 8 bases from J, with 17 bases in between. The CDR3 is 15 amino acids. Germline CDR1 LGHNA, CDR2 YSLEER.